Presented here are 26 T cell receptor beta chains from one specimen sequenced in a study of PD-1 blockade in classical Hodgkin lymphoma. Some clones are missing from TCRdb's copy, which holds only in-frame ones; the method was immunoSEQ multiplex PCR. The table includes 110,000 or so clones, approximately 90% detected once. The sample's time point: cycle 4 day 1 (C4D1), after more than 5 weeks of nivolumab. No patient escaped relapse after autologous stem cell transplantation, and brentuximab vedotin exposure varied. Sequencing used peripheral blood mononuclear cells (PBMCs), obtained before the fourth cycle of nivolumab. The receptors here all came from a human donor with classical Hodgkin lymphoma.

CDR3 region: CASGIGSGRARDEQYF. Here the CDR3 DNA reads TGTGCCAGCGGGATAGGTAGCGGGAGGGCCAGGGACGAGCAGTACTTC. This chain connects TRBV28 to TRBJ2-7; 11 positions match TRBD2. Germline CDR1 and CDR2: MDHEN and SYDVKM. The CDR3 spans 16 residues. The V segment lost 8 bases and the J segment 5 bases; nucleotides outside the gene matches: 14.

The V call is TRBV4-1, the J call TRBJ1-4; 9 bases map to TRBD1. V lost 4 bases and J lost 6; bases outside the gene matches: 6. This CDR3 is built from 15 residues. Germline values: CDR1 MGHRA, CDR2 YSYEKL. Here the CDR3 reads CASSLLGQGHEKLFF. CDR3 nucleotides: TGCGCCAGCAGCCTTTTGGGACAGGGTCATGAAAAACTGTTTTTT.

The rearrangement joins TRBV19 to TRBJ1-5, with TRBD1 identical over 10 bases. Germline-derived CDR1 and CDR2 are LNHDA and SQIVND (reference sequence). V dropped 4 bases and J dropped 7; count of bases not matched to a gene: 7. The CDR3 spans 15 residues. CDR3 residues: CASSTTGGAGQPQHF. The CDR3 bases are TGTGCCAGTAGTACGACAGGGGGCGCGGGACAGCCCCAGCATTTT.

The chain uses TRBV5-6 and TRBJ2-5; no clear D gene. Trimming removed 0 bases at V and 4 bases at J, with 1 base between. CDR1 and CDR2 from the germline V gene are SGHDT and YYEEEE. The CDR3 is made up of 11 amino acids. This CDR3 is CASSLVETQYF. In nucleotides, the CDR3 is TGTGCCAGCAGCTTGGTAGAGACCCAGTACTTC.

The chain combines TRBV7-9 with TRBJ2-3; D is possibly TRBD2 (5 bases). The V and J ends lost 3 bases and 3 bases respectively, with 16 bases between them. This CDR3 comprises 16 residues. The germline gives CDR1 SEHNR, CDR2 FQNEAQ (reference sequence). The CDR3 sequence is CASSLNSGSMTDTQYF. In DNA form, the CDR3 reads TGTGCCAGCAGCTTGAACAGCGGTTCCATGACAGATACGCAGTATTTT.

The chain links TRBV11-2 to TRBJ2-7; the match to TRBD2 covers 9 bases. The V gene end was trimmed by 1 base and the J gene end by 3 bases; junction bases not matched to a gene: 7. The CDR3 loop spans 16 amino acids. CDR1 and CDR2 from the germline V gene are SGHAT and FQNNGV. The chain's CDR3 is CASSLGLAAHGYEQYF. The CDR3 DNA follows: TGTGCCAGCAGCTTAGGACTAGCGGCTCACGGCTACGAGCAGTACTTC.

The chain uses TRBV7-2 and TRBJ1-1; no clear D gene. This CDR3 region has 15 residues. Germline V gives CDR1 SGHTA, CDR2 FQGNSA. V lost 2 bases and J lost 2, with 12 bases in between. The CDR3 bases are TGTGCCAGCAGCTTACGGTCAGGAACTAACACTGAAGCTTTCTTT. It translates to CASSLRSGTNTEAFF. Using reference TRBV7-2 and TRBJ1-1 for the parts outside the CDR3, the full variable domain is GAGVSQSPSNKVTEKGKDVELRCDPISGHTALYWYRQSLGQGLEFLIYFQGNSAPDKSGLPSDRFSAERTGGSVSTLTIQRTQQEDSAVYLCASSLRSGTNTEAFFGQGTRLTVV.

This clone was counted only a few times. The V and J genes are TRBV9 and TRBJ2-1; D may be TRBD1 or TRBD2 (5 bases each). The CDR3 is made up of 13 amino acids. The germline gives CDR1 SGDLS, CDR2 YYNGEE. V was pared by 4 bases and J by 15 bases, with 20 bases between. The CDR3 reads CASSLSDRRDAFF. Here the CDR3 DNA reads TGTGCCAGCAGCCTCTCGGACCGCAGGGACGCGTTCTTC.

The rearrangement links TRBV5-6 to TRBJ1-5, with D maybe TRBD1 (5 bases). The germline V gene has CDR1 SGHDT and CDR2 YYEEEE. The CDR3 is 15 residues long. The ends were cut back, 3 bases at V and 4 bases at J, with 14 bases in the middle. This chain's CDR3 is CASSSGGKGNQPQHF. DNA for the CDR3: TGTGCCAGCAGCTCCGGGGGAAAGGGAAATCAGCCCCAGCATTTT.

The chain recombines TRBV5-1 with TRBJ2-7; 8 positions match TRBD1. CDR1 is SGHRS, CDR2 YFSETQ, per germline. The length of the CDR3 is 15 residues. The J segment lost 4 bases and the V segment lost 1 base, leaving 7 bases of the junction unmatched. The CDR3 nucleotides are TGCGCCAGCAGCTTGAACCAGGGGGCAGGATACGAGCAGTACTTC. This translates into CASSLNQGAGYEQYF.

The J gene is TRBJ1-1, the V gene TRBV6-5; 11 bases match TRBD1. With 6 bases clipped from V and 11 bases from J, the junction kept 8 bases outside the gene matches. The CDR3 runs to 13 residues. Germline values: CDR1 MNHEY, CDR2 SVGAGI. CDR3 protein: CASSPQDRGRAFF. The CDR3 DNA is TGTGCCAGCAGCCCCCAGGACAGGGGGCGGGCTTTCTTT.

This chain uses TRBV7-9 with TRBJ1-1; no clear D. Trimming stripped 2 bases from V and 6 bases from J, with 4 bases between. The CDR3 length is 11 residues. Germline V gene sequence: CDR1 SEHNR, CDR2 FQNEAQ (reference sequence). The CDR3: CASSLFAEAFF. The CDR3 nucleotides read TGTGCCAGCAGCTTATTCGCTGAAGCTTTCTTT.

The rearrangement uses TRBV19 and TRBJ2-3; 8 bases agree with TRBD1. CDR1 is LNHDA, CDR2 SQIVND, per germline (reference sequence). V dropped 7 bases and J dropped 3; count of bases not matched to a gene: 12. This CDR3 comprises 16 residues. The DNA of the CDR3 is TGTGCCAGTACTAGTAAGCGGACAGGGTTGACAGATACGCAGTATTTT. Protein product: CASTSKRTGLTDTQYF.

The count of this clone is one. The chain couples TRBV10-3 to TRBJ2-7; 14 nucleotides match TRBD2. V lost 11 bases and J lost 3; bases outside the gene matches: 18. Germline CDR1 reads ENHRY; CDR2 reads SYGVKD. This CDR3 region has 18 residues. CDR3 sequence: CAASSGGTSGRKSYEQYF. CDR3 DNA: TGTGCCGCGAGCTCCGGTGGGACTAGCGGGAGAAAGAGCTACGAGCAGTACTTC.

The chain employs TRBV5-6 and TRBJ2-1; D remains unclear. Germline V gene lookup returns CDR1 SGHDT and CDR2 YYEEEE. This CDR3 contains 11 residues. Trimming stripped 0 bases from V and 15 bases from J, with 10 bases between. The CDR3 region is CASSLAVRLFF. The CDR3 bases are TGTGCCAGCAGCTTGGCGGTGAGACTGTTCTTC.

This clone has just one count. The genes are TRBV7-6 and TRBJ1-1; D is possibly TRBD1 (6 bases). This CDR3 comprises 14 residues. Germline assignment: CDR1 SGHVS and CDR2 FNYEAQ. Trimming stripped 3 bases from V and 4 bases from J, with 12 bases between. This CDR3 reads CASSLRGQSTEAFF. The CDR3 DNA follows: TGTGCCAGCAGCTTGCGGGGGCAGAGCACTGAAGCTTTCTTT.

The chain recombines TRBV10-2 with TRBJ1-5; the match to TRBD1 covers 7 bases. The CDR3 sequence is 15 residues long. J lost 2 bases, V lost 8 bases, and 9 bases had no gene match. Germline values: CDR1 WSHSY, CDR2 SAAADI. The CDR3 spells CASRLGGAGNQPQHF. In DNA, the CDR3 is TGCGCCAGCCGTTTAGGGGGCGCAGGCAATCAGCCCCAGCATTTT.

This clone was counted a single time. V and J are TRBV19 and TRBJ2-7; 7 bases line up with TRBD2. The CDR3 has 14 residues. V was pared by 5 bases and J by 3 bases, with 7 bases of the junction left unmatched. Germline V lookup: CDR1 LNHDA, CDR2 SQIVND (reference sequence). The DNA of the CDR3 is TGTGCCAGTAGTGACCGGGACTACCTCTACGAGCAGTACTTC. This translates into CASSDRDYLYEQYF.

This clone appeared once. The chain carries TRBV30 and TRBJ1-6, with D possibly being TRBD1 (5 bases). Trimming took off 3 bases at V and 7 bases at J, with 7 bases between the two ends. The CDR3 consists of 12 residues. Germline CDR1 GTSNPN, CDR2 SVGIG (reference sequence). CDR3 region: CAWRPGNSPLHF. In DNA form, the CDR3 reads TGTGCCTGGAGGCCAGGGAATTCACCCCTCCACTTT.

V and J are TRBV28 and TRBJ2-1, with 7 bases lining up with TRBD2. This CDR3 contains 16 residues. Trimming removed 6 bases from V and 4 bases from J; junction bases left unmatched: 12. Germline V CDR1 and CDR2: MDHEN, SYDVKM. In nucleotides, the CDR3 is TGTGCCAGCAGGGGGACCGAGCGGGGCCCGTACAATGAGCAGTTCTTC. Residues: CASRGTERGPYNEQFF.

The V and J genes are TRBV6-4 and TRBJ2-7; 8 bases match TRBD1. J lost 0 bases, V lost 0 bases, and 19 bases had no gene match. CDR3 length equals 21 residues. Germline-derived CDR1 and CDR2 are MRHNA and SNTAGT. CDR3 coding DNA: TGTGCCAGCAGTGACTCGAGGTTTCCCGGGAGAGGACAGGGTAACTCCTACGAGCAGTACTTC. This gives the protein CASSDSRFPGRGQGNSYEQYF.

The V gene is TRBV28, the J gene TRBJ2-7; 11 nucleotides agree with TRBD2. The V segment lost 5 bases and the J segment 0 bases; nucleotides outside the gene matches: 3. CDR1 is MDHEN, CDR2 SYDVKM, per germline. The length of the CDR3 is 15 residues. The CDR3 protein is CASSPTSGTSYEQYF. The DNA of the CDR3 is TGTGCCAGCAGTCCGACTAGCGGGACCTCCTACGAGCAGTACTTC. Supplemented by reference TRBV28 and TRBJ2-7, the full variable domain reads DVKVTQSSRYLVKRTGEKVFLECVQDMDHENMFWYRQDPGLGLRLIYFSYDVKMKEKGDIPEGYSVSREKKERFSLILESASTNQTSMYLCASSPTSGTSYEQYFGPGTRLTVT.

The chain combines TRBV5-1 with TRBJ1-1, with TRBD1 matching over 8 bases. Trimming cost V 6 bases and J 1 base; bases outside gene matches: 5. The CDR3 consists of 14 residues. CDR1 and CDR2 (germline): SGHRS, YFSETQ. The CDR3 nucleotides read TGCGCCAGCACCCCAGGGGGCCCGAACACTGAAGCTTTCTTT. This translates into CASTPGGPNTEAFF.

The chain couples TRBV28 to TRBJ2-5, with D perhaps TRBD1 or TRBD2 (6 bases each). V was pared by 4 bases and J by 4 bases, with 22 bases between. Looked up from germline, CDR1 is MDHEN and CDR2 is SYDVKM. The CDR3 is 17 amino acids. CDR3 bases: TGTGCCAGCAGTTCGTATACAGGGTCACTAGCCGGAGAGACCCAGTACTTC. This gives the protein CASSSYTGSLAGETQYF.

The chain joins TRBV10-3 to TRBJ2-6; no clear D. The CDR3 spans 16 residues. Germline V gene data show CDR1 as ENHRY and CDR2 as SYGVKD. Trimming removed 6 bases at V and 0 bases at J, with 12 bases between. CDR3 bases: TGTGCCATCAGCCCCTTCTCCGGCTCTGGGGCCAACGTCCTGACTTTC. Residues: CAISPFSGSGANVLTF.

The gene calls are TRBV5-1 and TRBJ2-7; 11 nucleotides match TRBD2. Germline V lookup: CDR1 SGHRS, CDR2 YFSETQ. The CDR3 length is 15 residues. J gave up 3 bases and V 4 bases, and 6 bases lay outside the gene matches. CDR3 in DNA: TGCGCCAGCAGCGAAACTAGCGGGAGAGGCTACGAGCAGTACTTC. Translation: CASSETSGRGYEQYF.